Listed here are 2 T cell receptor beta chains from one sample, sequenced in a study of blood T cell repertoires in COVID-19. Clones were read by immunoSEQ multiplex PCR, and TCRdb kept only the in-frame ones, dropping some. The repertoire consists of roughly 190,000 clones, with approximately 73% occurring once and the leading ten covering about a sixth. The sample taken for sequencing was PBMCs or T cells enriched from blood (not recorded which). The receptor source for this set is a woman aged 50 to 60 with acute COVID-19.

The chain joins TRBV28 to TRBJ1-2; tentative D call: TRBD1 (6 bases). The germline V gene has CDR1 MDHEN and CDR2 SYDVKM. The CDR3 has 15 residues. The V end lost 8 bases, the J end lost 5 bases, and 21 bases lay between the germline ends. The chain's CDR3 is CASRAGGRELYGYTF. CDR3 sequence (DNA): TGTGCCAGCCGGGCGGGGGGGCGCGAACTTTATGGCTACACCTTC.

The V gene is TRBV23-1, the J gene TRBJ2-7, with a tentative D call TRBD2 (5 bases). TRBV23-1 is an open reading frame whose function is uncertain. Trimming left V 1 base short and J 5 bases short, with 18 bases between. This CDR3 has 16 amino acids. CDR3 DNA sequence: TGCGCCAGCAGTCAATTAACACAACCGGGGAAGGACGAGCAGTACGTC. Its protein is CASSQLTQPGKDEQYV.